This record looks at one TCR beta chain sequence and its context. The data were obtained in a study of blood T cell repertoires in COVID-19. Study in general: Sites across the United States, Italy and Spain contributed samples from acute and convalescent COVID-19. Sources were T cells, B-cell-depleted T cells, or PBMCs; the material itself was cDNA or gDNA.

Using immunoSEQ multiplex PCR, the repertoire was profiled, and TCRdb retains in-frame clones only, with some absent. In the table there are 150,000 to 250,000 clones, 82% of which are singletons. The CDR3 contains 14 residues. J lost 4 bases, V lost 8 bases, and 11 bases had no gene match. Germline CDR1 is SGHTA and CDR2 is FQGNSA. The sequence came from a human donor with acute or convalescent COVID-19. The donor label of this sample is uncertain. The sample comprised peripheral blood. The chain is built from TRBV7-2 and TRBJ2-7; 7 nucleotides match TRBD2. The CDR3 loop reads CASLRASGSYEQYF. CDR3 sequence (DNA): TGTGCCAGCTTGAGGGCTAGCGGATCTTACGAGCAGTACTTC.